This passage covers 16 T cell receptor beta chains from one sample sequenced in a study of naive and memory T cell subsets. Both TRBC1 and TRBC2 were covered by a beta constant-region primer of two equimolar oligonucleotides. The ligated cDNA underwent four PCR rounds using SP2 and nested alpha and beta constant-region primers. Using its own MiXCR run on the UMI-ligation and nested PCR reads, TCRdb lists one record per CDR3 protein. The repertoire has 80,000 to 95,000 distinct CDR3 sequences, 9% to 9.5% of them found once; the top ten carry about 1.2%. Input material: naive CD8+ T cells from blood. Source of these receptors: a human donor in good health.

This clonotype came up a few times. The chain has TRBV5-1 and TRBJ2-1, with 7 bases identical to TRBD2. Germline values: CDR1 SGHRS, CDR2 YFSETQ. The CDR3 totals 19 residues. V shed 4 bases and J 0 bases; nucleotides not matched to a gene: 16. The CDR3 sequence is CASSGGPTSRKSSYNEQFF. The CDR3 region has the DNA TGCGCCAGCAGCGGAGGACCGACTAGCAGAAAGAGCTCCTACAATGAGCAGTTCTTC.

This clonotype was seen just once. V is TRBV7-9 and J is TRBJ1-1; 10 nucleotides align to TRBD1. Per the germline V gene, CDR1 is SEHNR and CDR2 is FQNEAQ (reference sequence). The CDR3 runs to 15 residues. The J segment lost 11 bases and the V segment lost 5 bases, leaving 14 bases of the junction unmatched. CDR3 in DNA: TGTGCCAGCAGCATGAGACAGGGGGCTGAGGTGAAGGCTTTCTTT. Its protein is CASSMRQGAEVKAFF. The whole variable domain, filled in from reference TRBV7-9 and TRBJ1-1, reads DTGVSQNPRHKITKRGQNVTFRCDPISEHNRLYWYRQTLGQGPEFLTYFQNEAQLEKSRLLSDRFSAERPKGSFSTLEIQRTEQGDSAMYLCASSMRQGAEVKAFFGQGTRLTVV.

This clonotype has at least ten counts. This sequence joins TRBV5-1 and TRBJ1-2; D is uncertain. This CDR3 region has 15 residues. V lost 4 bases, J lost 0 bases, and 13 bases lay in between. Germline V lookup: CDR1 SGHRS, CDR2 YFSETQ. The CDR3 region has the DNA TGCGCCAGCAGCCCAAATCAGGCGACTAACTATGGCTACACCTTC. Its protein is CASSPNQATNYGYTF.

This chain links TRBV27 with TRBJ1-1, with D perhaps TRBD1 (5 bases). This CDR3 contains 14 residues. V was pared by 4 bases and J by 5 bases, with 14 bases between. Germline V gene lookup returns CDR1 MNHEY and CDR2 SMNVEV (reference sequence). The CDR3 loop reads CASSSPGLRTEAFF. In DNA form, the CDR3 reads TGTGCCAGCAGTTCTCCGGGACTTCGGACTGAAGCTTTCTTT.

V gene TRBV6-5 combines with J gene TRBJ2-1; no firm D call. CDR3 length: 13 amino acids. The germline V gene has CDR1 MNHEY and CDR2 SVGAGI. Trimming left V 4 bases short and J 8 bases short, with 12 bases between. CDR3: CASSLGSADEQFF. The CDR3 nucleotides are TGTGCCAGCAGTTTAGGGTCAGCCGATGAGCAGTTCTTC.

The chain carries TRBV13 and TRBJ1-1; no clear D. The CDR3 spans 13 residues. V lost 3 bases to trimming and J lost 2 bases, with 7 bases between them. Germline CDR1 PRHDT, CDR2 FYEKMQ (reference sequence). The CDR3 region is CASSLGSNTEAFF. The CDR3 coding sequence is TGTGCCAGCAGCTTGGGCAGCAACACTGAAGCTTTCTTT.

The chain recombines TRBV24-1 with TRBJ2-2; a possible D gene is TRBD1 (6 bases). Looked up from germline, CDR1 is KGHDR and CDR2 is SFDVKD. CDR3 size: 14 residues. Trimming removed 0 bases from V and 6 bases from J, with 7 bases in between. The DNA for the CDR3 is TGTGCCACCAGTGATTTGCAGGGGCCCGGGGAGCTGTTTTTT. This encodes CATSDLQGPGELFF.

This clonotype was seen at least ten times. The chain combines TRBV25-1 with TRBJ2-5; 10 positions agree with TRBD2. This CDR3 has 16 residues. V lost 3 bases to trimming and J lost 3 bases; unmatched junction nucleotides: 7. The germline CDR1 and CDR2 sequences are MGHDK and SYGVNS. The CDR3 region has the DNA TGTGCCAGCAGTGATCTAGCGGGAGTGGAGGAAGAGACCCAGTACTTC. As protein: CASSDLAGVEEETQYF.

This clonotype has more than one count but fewer than ten. The rearrangement joins TRBV7-9 to TRBJ2-1; D remains ambiguous. Germline assignment: CDR1 SEHNR and CDR2 FQNEAQ (reference sequence). This CDR3 spans 12 amino acids. Trimming took 1 base from V and 9 from J, leaving 7 bases between them. The CDR3 here is CASSLDGPEQFF. Written as DNA, the CDR3 is TGTGCCAGCAGCTTAGATGGCCCTGAGCAGTTCTTC.

This clonotype was counted at least ten times. This chain joins TRBV28 and TRBJ1-5; unclear D gene. The germline V gene encodes CDR1 MDHEN and CDR2 SYDVKM. CDR3 length equals 14 residues. V was trimmed by 2 bases and J by 3 bases, leaving 8 bases between them. The CDR3 here is CASSLRQNNQPQHF. The CDR3 region has the DNA TGTGCCAGCAGTTTACGGCAGAACAATCAGCCCCAGCATTTT.

This sequence joins TRBV15 and TRBJ1-3; D is unclear. The germline V gene encodes CDR1 LNHNV and CDR2 YYDKDF (reference sequence). This CDR3 region has 15 residues. Trimming left V 0 bases short and J 4 bases short, with 10 bases between. The CDR3, as DNA: TGTGCCACCAGCAGAGATCGGAGCGGAGGAAACACCATATATTTT. Encoded protein: CATSRDRSGGNTIYF.

The rearrangement joins TRBV30 to TRBJ2-3; D is unresolved. V was cut by 1 base and J by 2 bases, with 7 bases left in between. The CDR3 extends over 13 amino acids. CDR1 and CDR2 (germline): GTSNPN, SVGIG (reference sequence). The CDR3 nucleotides are TGTGCCTGGAGTGAGGCTTTCACAGATACGCAGTATTTT. Its translation: CAWSEAFTDTQYF.

This clonotype was seen more than once but under ten times. The genes are TRBV6-2 or TRBV6-3 and TRBJ2-1; 7 positions agree with TRBD2. The CDR3 totals 16 residues. J was trimmed by 7 bases and V by 3 bases; bases with no gene match: 12. In germline, CDR1 is MNHEY, CDR2 SVGEGT. In DNA, the CDR3 is TGTGCCAGCAGTTATTGGCGGGAGTTCACCTTGAATGAGCAGTTCTTC. Translating gives CASSYWREFTLNEQFF.

There are many counts of this clonotype. The chain recombines TRBV29-1 with TRBJ1-2; D may be TRBD1 (5 bases). V shed 6 bases and J shed 10 bases, with 15 bases lying between them. CDR3 length: 11 residues. Germline CDR1 reads SQVTM; CDR2 reads ANQGSEA. The CDR3 sequence is CSVPWSGTYTF. Here the CDR3 DNA reads TGCAGCGTCCCCTGGTCGGGGACCTACACCTTC.

This clonotype was found many times. This chain connects TRBV27 to TRBJ1-1; D call uncertain. The germline CDR1 and CDR2 sequences are MNHEY and SMNVEV (reference sequence). V lost 3 bases to trimming and J lost 1 base, with 15 bases between them. This CDR3 has 16 amino acids. The CDR3 DNA sequence: TGTGCCAGCAGTTTTCAAGCCCACGGCTCGAACACTGAAGCTTTCTTT. Encoded protein: CASSFQAHGSNTEAFF.

J is TRBJ1-1 and V is TRBV7-9, with D possibly TRBD1 on 5 matching bases. Trimming removed 5 bases at V and 0 bases at J, with 13 bases between. The CDR3 contains 15 residues. From germline, CDR1 is SEHNR and CDR2 FQNEAQ (reference sequence). CDR3 region: CASSPGGTVNTEAFF. DNA for the CDR3: TGTGCCAGCAGCCCGGGGGGGACCGTGAACACTGAAGCTTTCTTT.